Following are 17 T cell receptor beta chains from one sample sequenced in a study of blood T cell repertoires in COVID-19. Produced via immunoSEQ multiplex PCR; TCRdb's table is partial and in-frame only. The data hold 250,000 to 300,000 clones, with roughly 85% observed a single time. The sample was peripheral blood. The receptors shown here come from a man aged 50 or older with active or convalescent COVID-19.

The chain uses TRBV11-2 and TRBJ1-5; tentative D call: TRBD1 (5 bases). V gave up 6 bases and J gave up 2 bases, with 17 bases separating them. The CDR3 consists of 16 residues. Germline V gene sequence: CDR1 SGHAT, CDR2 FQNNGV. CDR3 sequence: CASSPGSGGRNQPQHF. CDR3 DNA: TGTGCCAGCAGTCCAGGGTCCGGCGGACGCAATCAGCCCCAGCATTTT.

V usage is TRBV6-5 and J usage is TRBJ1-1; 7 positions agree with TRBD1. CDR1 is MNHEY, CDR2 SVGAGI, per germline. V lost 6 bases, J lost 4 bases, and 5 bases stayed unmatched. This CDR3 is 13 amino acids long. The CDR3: CASRSSGGTEAFF. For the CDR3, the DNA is TGTGCCAGCAGATCTTCAGGGGGCACTGAAGCTTTCTTT.

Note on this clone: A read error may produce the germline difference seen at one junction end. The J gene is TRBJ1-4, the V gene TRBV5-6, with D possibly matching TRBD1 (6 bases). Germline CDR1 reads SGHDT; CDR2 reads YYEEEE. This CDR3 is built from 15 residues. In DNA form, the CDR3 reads TGTGCCAGCAGCTTGTTGGGGGCAACCAATGAAAAACTGTTTTTT. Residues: CASSLLGATNEKLFF.

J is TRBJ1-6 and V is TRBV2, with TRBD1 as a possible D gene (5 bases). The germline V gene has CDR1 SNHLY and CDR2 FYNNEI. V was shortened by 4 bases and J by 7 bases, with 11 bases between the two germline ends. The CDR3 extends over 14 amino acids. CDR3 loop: CASSVGEGNSPLHF. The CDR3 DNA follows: TGTGCCAGCAGTGTGGGGGAGGGGAATTCACCCCTCCACTTT.

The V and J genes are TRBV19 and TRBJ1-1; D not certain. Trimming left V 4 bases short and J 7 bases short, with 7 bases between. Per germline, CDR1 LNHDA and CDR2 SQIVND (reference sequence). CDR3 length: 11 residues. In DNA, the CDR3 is TGTGCCAGTAGTAGCGGGGTTGAAGCTTTCTTT. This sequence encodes CASSSGVEAFF. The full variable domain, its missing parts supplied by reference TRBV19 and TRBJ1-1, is DGGITQSPKYLFRKEGQNVTLSCEQNLNHDAMYWYRQDPGQGLRLIYYSQIVNDFQKGDIAEGYSVSREKKESFPLTVTSAQKNPTAFYLCASSSGVEAFFGQGTRLTVV.

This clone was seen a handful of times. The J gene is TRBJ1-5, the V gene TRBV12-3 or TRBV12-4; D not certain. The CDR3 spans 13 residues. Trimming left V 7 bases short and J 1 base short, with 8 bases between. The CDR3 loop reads CASTRESNQPQHF. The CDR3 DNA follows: TGTGCCAGCACAAGGGAGAGCAATCAGCCCCAGCATTTT.

CDR3 DNA sequence: TGTGCCAGCTCGCTGGACAGGGCCCGAGCTAACTATGGCTACACCTTC. This encodes CASSLDRARANYGYTF. The gene calls are TRBV5-5 and TRBJ1-2; 8 nucleotides line up with TRBD1. After removal of 7 bases from V and 0 bases from J, the junction contained 11 bases not matched to a gene. This CDR3 region has 16 residues. Germline V gives CDR1 SGHKS, CDR2 YYEKEE (reference sequence).

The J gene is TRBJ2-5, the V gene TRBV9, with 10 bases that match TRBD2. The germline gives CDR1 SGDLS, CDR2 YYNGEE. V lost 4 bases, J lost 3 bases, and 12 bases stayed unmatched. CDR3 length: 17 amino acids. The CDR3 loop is CASSPTGSGRPKETQYF. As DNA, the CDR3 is TGTGCCAGCAGCCCCACCGGTAGCGGGAGGCCGAAAGAGACCCAGTACTTC. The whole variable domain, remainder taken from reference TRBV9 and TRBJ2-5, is DSGVTQTPKHLITATGQRVTLRCSPRSGDLSVYWYQQSLDQGLQFLIQYYNGEERAKGNILERFSAQQFPDLHSELNLSSLELGDSALYFCASSPTGSGRPKETQYFGPGTRLLVL.

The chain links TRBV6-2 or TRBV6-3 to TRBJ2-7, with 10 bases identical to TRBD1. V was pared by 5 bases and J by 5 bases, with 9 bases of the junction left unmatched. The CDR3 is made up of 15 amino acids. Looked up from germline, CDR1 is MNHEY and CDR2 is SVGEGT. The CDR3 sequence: CASSLSKTGGNEQYF. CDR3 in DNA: TGTGCCAGCAGTCTATCCAAGACAGGGGGCAACGAGCAGTACTTC.

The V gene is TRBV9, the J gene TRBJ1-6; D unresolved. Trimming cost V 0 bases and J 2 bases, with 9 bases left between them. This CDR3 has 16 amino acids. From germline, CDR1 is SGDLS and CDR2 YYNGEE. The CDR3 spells CASSVDSRPYNSPLHF. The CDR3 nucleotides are TGTGCCAGCAGCGTAGATAGCCGACCCTATAATTCACCCCTCCACTTT.

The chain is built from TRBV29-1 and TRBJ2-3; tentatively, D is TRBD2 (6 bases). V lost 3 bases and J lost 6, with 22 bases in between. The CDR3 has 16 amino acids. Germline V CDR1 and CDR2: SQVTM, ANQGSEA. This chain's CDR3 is CSVEGLAAPLGDTQYF. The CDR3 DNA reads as TGCAGCGTTGAGGGACTGGCGGCTCCATTGGGGGATACGCAGTATTTT.

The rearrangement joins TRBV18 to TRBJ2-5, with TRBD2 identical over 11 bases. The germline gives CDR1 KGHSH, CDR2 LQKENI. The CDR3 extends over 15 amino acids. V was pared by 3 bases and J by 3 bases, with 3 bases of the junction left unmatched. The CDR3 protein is CASSPSLAGEETQYF. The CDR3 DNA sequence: TGTGCCAGCTCACCCTCACTAGCGGGAGAAGAGACCCAGTACTTC. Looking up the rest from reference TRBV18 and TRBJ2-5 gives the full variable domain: NAGVMQNPRHLVRRRGQEARLRCSPMKGHSHVYWYRQLPEEGLKFMVYLQKENIIDESGMPKERFSAEFPKEGPSILRIQQVVRGDSAAYFCASSPSLAGEETQYFGPGTRLLVL.

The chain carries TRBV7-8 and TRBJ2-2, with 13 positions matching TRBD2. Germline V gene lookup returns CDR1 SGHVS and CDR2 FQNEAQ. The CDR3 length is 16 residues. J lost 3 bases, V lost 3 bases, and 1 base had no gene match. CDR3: CASSFTSGRDTGELFF. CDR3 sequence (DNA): TGTGCCAGCAGCTTTACTAGCGGGAGGGACACCGGGGAGCTGTTTTTT. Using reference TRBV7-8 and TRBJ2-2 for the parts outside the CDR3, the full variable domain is GAGVSQSPRYKVAKRGQDVALRCDPISGHVSLFWYQQALGQGPEFLTYFQNEAQLDKSGLPSDRFFAERPEGSVSTLKIQRTQQEDSAVYLCASSFTSGRDTGELFFGEGSRLTVL.

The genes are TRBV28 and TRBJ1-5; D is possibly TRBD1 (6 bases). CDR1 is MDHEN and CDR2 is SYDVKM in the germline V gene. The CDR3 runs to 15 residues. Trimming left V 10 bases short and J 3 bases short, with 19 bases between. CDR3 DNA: TGTGCCACCAGCCGCAGAGGACAGCTCAATCAGCCCCAGCATTTT. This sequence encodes CATSRRGQLNQPQHF. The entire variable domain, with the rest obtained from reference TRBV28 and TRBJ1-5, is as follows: DVKVTQSSRYLVKRTGEKVFLECVQDMDHENMFWYRQDPGLGLRLIYFSYDVKMKEKGDIPEGYSVSREKKERFSLILESASTNQTSMYLCATSRRGQLNQPQHFGDGTRLSIL.

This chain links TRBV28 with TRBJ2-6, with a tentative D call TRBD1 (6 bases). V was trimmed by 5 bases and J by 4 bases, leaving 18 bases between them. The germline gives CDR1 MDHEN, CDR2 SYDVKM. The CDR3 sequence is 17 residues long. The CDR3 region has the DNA TGTGCCAGCAGTGCACATCTTGGGGGCGCGGGGGCCAACGTCCTGACTTTC. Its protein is CASSAHLGGAGANVLTF.

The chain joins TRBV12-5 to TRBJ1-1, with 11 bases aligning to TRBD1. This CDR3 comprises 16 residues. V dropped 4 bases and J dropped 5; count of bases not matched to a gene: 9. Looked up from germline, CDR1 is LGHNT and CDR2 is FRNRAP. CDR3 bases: TGTGCTAGTGGTTCCACTTTCGGGACAGGGGGAACTGAAGCTTTCTTT. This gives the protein CASGSTFGTGGTEAFF.

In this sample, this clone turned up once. The CDR3 loop is CTSSQPRDPSPLHGELFF. The CDR3 coding sequence is TGCACCAGCAGCCAACCCCGGGATCCCTCGCCCCTTCACGGGGAGCTGTTTTTT. V is TRBV1 and J is TRBJ2-2; the table assigns TRBD2, which was not confirmed against the DNA. TRBV1 is an annotated pseudogene. The CDR3 loop spans 18 amino acids.